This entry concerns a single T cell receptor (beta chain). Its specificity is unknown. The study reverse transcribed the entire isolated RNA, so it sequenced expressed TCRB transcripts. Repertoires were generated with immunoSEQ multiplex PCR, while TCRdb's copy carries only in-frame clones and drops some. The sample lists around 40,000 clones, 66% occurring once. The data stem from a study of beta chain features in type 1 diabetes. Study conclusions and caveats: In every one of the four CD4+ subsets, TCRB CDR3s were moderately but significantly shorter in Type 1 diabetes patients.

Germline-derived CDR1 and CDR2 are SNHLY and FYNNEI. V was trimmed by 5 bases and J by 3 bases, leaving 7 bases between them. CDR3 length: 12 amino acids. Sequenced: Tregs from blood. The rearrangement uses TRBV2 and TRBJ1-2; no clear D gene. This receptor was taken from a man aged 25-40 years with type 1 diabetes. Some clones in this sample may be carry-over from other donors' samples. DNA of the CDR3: TGTGCCAGCAGTCCCGGGGACTATGGCTACACCTTC. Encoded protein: CASSPGDYGYTF.